This is a list of T cell receptor beta chains from one sample in a study of blood T cell repertoires in COVID-19. Assay used: immunoSEQ multiplex PCR; TCRdb lists only in-frame clones, some missing. The repertoire holds more than 70,000 clones, about 88% seen once, with 18% in the top ten. What was sequenced was peripheral blood. The receptor source for this set is a woman at least 80 years old with acute or convalescent COVID-19. Each CDR3 is given with its conserved first and last residue. A D gene is named only where the DNA matches it firmly. Expanded clones get a size class; other rows say once, few or many, or leave the size out.

CDR3 | DNA | size | J | V | D
CASSKPGALAKNIQYF | TGTGCCAGTAGTAAGCCGGGTGCTCTAGCCAAAAACATTCAGTACTTC | NA | TRBJ2-4 | TRBV19 | NA
CASRAGTSGWNIQYF | TGTGCCAGCAGGGCAGGGACTAGCGGGTGGAACATTCAGTACTTT | many | TRBJ2-4 | TRBV11-2 | TRBD2
CASSFSATGRTEAFF | TGTGCCAGCAGTTTCTCCGCAACAGGGCGGACTGAAGCTTTCTTT | NA | TRBJ1-1 | TRBV3-1/TRBV3-2 | NA
CASSQGGGSGYTF | TGTGCCAGCAGCCAAGGTGGCGGTTCTGGCTACACCTTC | NA | TRBJ1-2 | TRBV3-1/TRBV3-2 | NA
CASSQMWGENSPLHF | TGTGCCAGCAGCCAAATGTGGGGAGAGAATTCACCCCTCCACTTT | NA | TRBJ1-6 | TRBV3-1/TRBV3-2 | NA
CASSLSTGRNQPQHF | TGTGCCAGCAGTTTATCGACTGGCAGAAATCAGCCCCAGCATTTT | NA | TRBJ1-5 | TRBV27 | NA
CATSRLRPPRDYEQYF | TGTGCCACCAGCAGACTCCGACCCCCTCGGGACTACGAGCAGTACTTC | once | TRBJ2-7 | TRBV15 | NA
CASSMTGKDTDTQYF | TGTGCCAGTAGTATGACAGGGAAAGACACAGATACGCAGTATTTT | NA | TRBJ2-3 | TRBV19 | TRBD1
CASSIRPGAGSQYF | TGTGCCAGTAGTATTCGCCCCGGCGCGGGGTCTCAGTACTTC | NA | TRBJ2-7 | TRBV19 | NA
CASSWAGGFQETQYF | TGCGCCAGCAGCTGGGCGGGGGGGTTCCAAGAGACCCAGTACTTC | NA | TRBJ2-5 | TRBV5-1 | TRBD2
CASSLLGGQSEKLFF | TGTGCCAGCAGTCTCCTGGGAGGGCAATCGGAAAAACTGTTTTTT | NA | TRBJ1-4 | TRBV2 | NA
CASSARQGATNTEAFF | TGTGCCAGCAGTGCCAGACAGGGGGCAACGAACACTGAAGCTTTCTTT | NA | TRBJ1-1 | TRBV2 | TRBD1
CASSYAGLNTEAFF | TGTGCCAGCAGTTACGCAGGGTTGAACACTGAAGCTTTCTTT | NA | TRBJ1-1 | TRBV6-5 | NA
CASSVAPGTSGGASEQYF | TGTGCCAGCAGCGTAGCCCCCGGGACTAGCGGGGGGGCCTCCGAGCAGTACTTC | NA | TRBJ2-7 | TRBV9 | TRBD2
CASSLEPGLGEQYF | TGCGCCAGCAGCTTGGAGCCGGGTTTAGGCGAGCAGTACTTC | NA | TRBJ2-7 | TRBV5-1 | NA
CASSLSANTGELFF | TGTGCCAGCTCCCTCTCCGCGAACACCGGGGAGCTGTTTTTT | NA | TRBJ2-2 | TRBV18 | NA
CASSRGQGWYEQYF | TGTGCCAGCAGCCGGGGACAGGGCTGGTACGAGCAGTACTTC | NA | TRBJ2-7 | TRBV7-2 | TRBD1